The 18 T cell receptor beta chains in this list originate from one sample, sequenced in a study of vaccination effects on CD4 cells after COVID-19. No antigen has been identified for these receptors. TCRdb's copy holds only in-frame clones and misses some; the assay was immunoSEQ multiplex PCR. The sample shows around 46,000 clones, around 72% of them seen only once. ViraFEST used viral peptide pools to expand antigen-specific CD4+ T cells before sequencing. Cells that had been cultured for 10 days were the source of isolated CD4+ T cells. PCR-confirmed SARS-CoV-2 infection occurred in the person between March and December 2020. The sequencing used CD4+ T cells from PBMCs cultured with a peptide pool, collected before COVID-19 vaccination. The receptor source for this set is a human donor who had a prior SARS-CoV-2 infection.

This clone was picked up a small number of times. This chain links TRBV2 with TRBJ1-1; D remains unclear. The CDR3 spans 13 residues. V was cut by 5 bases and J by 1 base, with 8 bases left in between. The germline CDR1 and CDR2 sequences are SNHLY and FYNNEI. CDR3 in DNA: TGTGCCAGCAGTACCGATCCGAACACTGAAGCTTTCTTT. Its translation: CASSTDPNTEAFF. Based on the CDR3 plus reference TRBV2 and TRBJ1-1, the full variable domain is EPEVTQTPSHQVTQMGQEVILRCVPISNHLYFYWYRQILGQKVEFLVSFYNNEISEKSEIFDDQFSVERPDGSNFTLKIRSTKLEDSAMYFCASSTDPNTEAFFGQGTRLTVV.

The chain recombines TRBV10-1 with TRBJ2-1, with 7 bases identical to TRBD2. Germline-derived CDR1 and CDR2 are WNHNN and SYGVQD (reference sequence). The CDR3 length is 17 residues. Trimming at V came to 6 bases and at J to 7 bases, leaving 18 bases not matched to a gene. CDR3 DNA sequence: TGCGCCAGCAGCCGAAGGCGACTAGCCCGTGGGGTAAATGAGCAGTTCTTC. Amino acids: CASSRRRLARGVNEQFF.

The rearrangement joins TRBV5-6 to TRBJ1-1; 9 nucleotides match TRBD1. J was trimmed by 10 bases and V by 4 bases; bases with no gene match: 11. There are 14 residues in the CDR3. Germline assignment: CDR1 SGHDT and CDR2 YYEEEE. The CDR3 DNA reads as TGTGCCAGCAGCCGAACCGGGACAGGGATGGCAGCTTTCTTT. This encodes CASSRTGTGMAAFF.

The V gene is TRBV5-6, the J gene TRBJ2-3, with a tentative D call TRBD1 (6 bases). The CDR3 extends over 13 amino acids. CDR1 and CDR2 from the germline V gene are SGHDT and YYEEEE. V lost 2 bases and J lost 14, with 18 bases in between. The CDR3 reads CASSLLGAQVRYF. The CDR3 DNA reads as TGTGCCAGCAGCTTACTGGGGGCCCAGGTCCGGTATTTT.

The CDR3 here is CAIGTSGRYEQFF. CDR3 sequence (DNA): TGTGCCATCGGGACTAGCGGGAGGTATGAGCAGTTCTTC. V usage is TRBV3-1 (or the pseudogene TRBV3-2) and J usage is TRBJ2-1; 15 bases map to TRBD2. Trimming took 10 bases from V and 8 from J; bases not matched to a gene: 3. There are 13 residues in the CDR3. Germline-derived CDR1 and CDR2 are LGHDT and YNNKEL (reference sequence).

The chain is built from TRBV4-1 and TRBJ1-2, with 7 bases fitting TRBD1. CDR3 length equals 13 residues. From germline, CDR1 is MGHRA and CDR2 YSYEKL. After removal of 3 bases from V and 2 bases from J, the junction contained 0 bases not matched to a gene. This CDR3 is CASSQTGNYGYTF. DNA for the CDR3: TGCGCCAGCAGCCAGACAGGGAACTATGGCTACACCTTC.

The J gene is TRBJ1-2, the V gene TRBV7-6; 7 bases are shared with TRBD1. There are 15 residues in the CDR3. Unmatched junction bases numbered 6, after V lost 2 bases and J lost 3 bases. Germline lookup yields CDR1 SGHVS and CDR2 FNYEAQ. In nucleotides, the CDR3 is TGTGCCAGCAGCTTATCGCCCGGGACAGACTATGGCTACACCTTC. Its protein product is CASSLSPGTDYGYTF.

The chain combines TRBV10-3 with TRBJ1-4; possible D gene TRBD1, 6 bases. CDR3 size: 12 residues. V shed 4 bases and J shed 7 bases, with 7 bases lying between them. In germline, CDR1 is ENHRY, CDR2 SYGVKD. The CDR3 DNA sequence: TGTGCCATCAGTGTAGGGGGTGAAAAACTGTTTTTT. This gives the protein CAISVGGEKLFF.

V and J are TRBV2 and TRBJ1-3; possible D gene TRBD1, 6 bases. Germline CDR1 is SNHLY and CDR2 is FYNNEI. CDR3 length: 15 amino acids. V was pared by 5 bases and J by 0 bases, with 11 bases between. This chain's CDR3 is CASSLQGTSGNTIYF. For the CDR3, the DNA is TGTGCCAGCAGTTTACAGGGTACCTCTGGAAACACCATATATTTT.

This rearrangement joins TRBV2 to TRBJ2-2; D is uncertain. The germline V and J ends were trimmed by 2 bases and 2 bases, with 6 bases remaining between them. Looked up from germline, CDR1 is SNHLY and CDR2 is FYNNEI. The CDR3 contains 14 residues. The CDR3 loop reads CASSEMENTGELFF. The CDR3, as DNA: TGTGCCAGCAGTGAAATGGAAAACACCGGGGAGCTGTTTTTT.

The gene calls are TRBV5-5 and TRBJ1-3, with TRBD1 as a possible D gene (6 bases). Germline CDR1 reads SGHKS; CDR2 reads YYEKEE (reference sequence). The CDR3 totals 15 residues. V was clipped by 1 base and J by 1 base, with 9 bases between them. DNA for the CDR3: TGTGCCAGCAGCTTGCCAGGGGCATCTGGAAACACCATATATTTT. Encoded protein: CASSLPGASGNTIYF.

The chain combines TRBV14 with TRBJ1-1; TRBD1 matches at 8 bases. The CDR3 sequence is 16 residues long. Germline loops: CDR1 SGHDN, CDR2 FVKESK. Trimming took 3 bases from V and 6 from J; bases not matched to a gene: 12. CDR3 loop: CASSHGQGKAIPEAFF. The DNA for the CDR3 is TGTGCCAGCAGCCATGGACAGGGCAAAGCGATCCCTGAAGCTTTCTTT. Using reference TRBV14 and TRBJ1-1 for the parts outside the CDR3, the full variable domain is EAGVTQFPSHSVIEKGQTVTLRCDPISGHDNLYWYRRVMGKEIKFLLHFVKESKQDESGMPNNRFLAERTGGTYSTLKVQPAELEDSGVYFCASSHGQGKAIPEAFFGQGTRLTVV.

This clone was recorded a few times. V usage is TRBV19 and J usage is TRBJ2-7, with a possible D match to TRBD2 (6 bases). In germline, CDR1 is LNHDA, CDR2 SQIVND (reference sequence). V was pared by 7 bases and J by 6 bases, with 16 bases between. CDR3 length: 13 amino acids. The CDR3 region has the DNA TGTGCCAGTACCCCGGACGGGAGTCGCGAGCAGTACTTC. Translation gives CASTPDGSREQYF.

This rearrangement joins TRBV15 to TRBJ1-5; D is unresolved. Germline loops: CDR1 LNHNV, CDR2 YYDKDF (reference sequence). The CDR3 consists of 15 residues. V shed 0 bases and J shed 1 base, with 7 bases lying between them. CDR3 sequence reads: CATSRDYKSNQPQHF. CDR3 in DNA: TGTGCCACCAGCAGAGATTACAAAAGCAATCAGCCCCAGCATTTT.

In DNA, the CDR3 is TGCGCCAGCAGCCGAAACCGGGGCCAGGGCGACACTGAAGCTTTCTTT. Translated: CASSRNRGQGDTEAFF. V usage is TRBV4-1 and J usage is TRBJ1-1; D possibly corresponds to TRBD1 (5 bases). Germline V gives CDR1 MGHRA, CDR2 YSYEKL. The CDR3 is 16 residues long. V was pared by 4 bases and J by 3 bases, with 18 bases between.

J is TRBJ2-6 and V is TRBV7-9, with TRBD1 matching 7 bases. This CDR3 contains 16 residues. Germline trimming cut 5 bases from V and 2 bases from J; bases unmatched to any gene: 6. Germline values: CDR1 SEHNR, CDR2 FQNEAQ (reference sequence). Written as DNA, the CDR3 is TGTGCCAGCAGCCCAGGGACAGTGCCTGGGGCCAACGTCCTGACTTTC. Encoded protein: CASSPGTVPGANVLTF.

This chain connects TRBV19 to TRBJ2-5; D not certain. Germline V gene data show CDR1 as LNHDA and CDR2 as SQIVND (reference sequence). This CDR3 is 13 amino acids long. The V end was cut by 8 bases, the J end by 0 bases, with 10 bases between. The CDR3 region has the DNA TGTGCCAGTGGAAGAGATCACCAAGAGACCCAGTACTTC. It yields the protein CASGRDHQETQYF.

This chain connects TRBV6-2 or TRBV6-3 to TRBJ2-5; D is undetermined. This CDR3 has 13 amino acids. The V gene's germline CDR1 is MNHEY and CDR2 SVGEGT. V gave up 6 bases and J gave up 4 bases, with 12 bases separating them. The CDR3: CASSQWVGETQYF. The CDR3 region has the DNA TGTGCCAGCAGCCAGTGGGTAGGAGAGACCCAGTACTTC.